Presented here are 15 T cell receptor beta chains from one specimen sequenced in a study of blood T cell repertoires in COVID-19. Sequenced by immunoSEQ multiplex PCR; TCRdb stores in-frame clones only, minus some. Here the sample spans 210,000 or so clones, over 80% being singletons. Sequencing was done on a sample of PBMCs or T cells enriched from blood (not recorded which). The receptors derive from a woman in her thirties who had been exposed to COVID-19.

CDR3 in DNA: TGCGCCAGCAGGATGTCAGGGAATAATGAAAAACTGTTTTTT. Translating it yields CASRMSGNNEKLFF. The chain is built from TRBV10-2 and TRBJ1-4; maybe TRBD1 (5 bases). Per the germline V gene, CDR1 is WSHSY and CDR2 is SAAADI. Trimming cost V 6 bases and J 4 bases, with 12 bases left between them. This CDR3 contains 14 residues.

In its sample, this clone was seen a few times. V and J are TRBV18 and TRBJ1-2; the match to TRBD1 covers 7 bases. Per germline, CDR1 KGHSH and CDR2 LQKENI. There are 17 residues in the CDR3. J gave up 2 bases and V 6 bases, and 15 bases lay outside the gene matches. The chain's CDR3 is CASSPGTERISNYGYTF. CDR3 coding DNA: TGTGCCAGCTCGCCAGGGACAGAACGAATTTCGAACTATGGCTACACCTTC.

This clone came up many times. This chain joins TRBV5-1 and TRBJ2-2; TRBD1 might be the D (6 bases). Germline values: CDR1 SGHRS, CDR2 YFSETQ. The CDR3 is 13 amino acids. Trimming shortened V by 3 bases and J by 6 bases, and 9 bases separated the two germline ends. The CDR3 is CASSYTGPGELFF. The CDR3 coding sequence is TGCGCCAGCAGCTACACAGGGCCCGGGGAGCTGTTTTTT.

On this clone: This CDR3 is also generated by other DNA sequences in the sample. The rearrangement uses TRBV30 and TRBJ1-1, with D uncertain. This CDR3 contains 12 residues. From germline, CDR1 is GTSNPN and CDR2 SVGIG (reference sequence). V gave up 0 bases and J gave up 4 bases, with 6 bases separating them. The CDR3 protein is CAWSVGGTEAFF. For the CDR3, the DNA is TGTGCCTGGAGTGTAGGAGGCACTGAAGCTTTCTTT.

The V and J genes are TRBV9 and TRBJ1-1; 10 bases are a match to TRBD1. The CDR3 is 16 amino acids. The germline CDR1 and CDR2 sequences are SGDLS and YYNGEE. V lost 4 bases and J lost 5; bases outside the gene matches: 11. CDR3 protein: CASSRKRDRGETEAFF. The CDR3 coding sequence is TGTGCCAGCAGCCGGAAGCGGGACAGGGGTGAGACTGAAGCTTTCTTT.

The chain combines TRBV14 with TRBJ1-2; D not certain. This CDR3 region has 12 residues. Looked up from germline, CDR1 is SGHDN and CDR2 is FVKESK. V shed 3 bases and J shed 10 bases, with 12 bases lying between them. CDR3 in amino acids: CASSHIEGTYTF. The CDR3 DNA reads TGTGCCAGCAGCCATATTGAGGGTACCTACACCTTC.

This rearrangement joins TRBV14 to TRBJ2-7, with D unclear. In germline, CDR1 is SGHDN, CDR2 FVKESK. V lost 4 bases, J lost 0 bases, and 7 bases lay in between. This CDR3 region has 13 residues. This CDR3 is CASSPRDSYEQYF. CDR3 in DNA: TGTGCCAGCAGCCCGAGAGACTCCTACGAGCAGTACTTC.

The chain couples TRBV10-3 to TRBJ2-3; 9 positions agree with TRBD1. CDR3 length: 15 amino acids. After removal of 4 bases from V and 2 bases from J, the junction contained 4 bases not matched to a gene. CDR1 and CDR2 from the germline V gene are ENHRY and SYGVKD. The CDR3: CAISGGTGPTDTQYF. The DNA for the CDR3 is TGTGCCATCAGTGGCGGGACAGGGCCCACAGATACGCAGTATTTT.

In this sample, this clone turned up a few times. V gene TRBV19 combines with J gene TRBJ2-1; 8 nucleotides agree with TRBD1. CDR3 size: 13 residues. Germline CDR1 is LNHDA and CDR2 is SQIVND (reference sequence). The junction had 3 bases not matched to a gene; V was cut back by 3 bases and J by 8 bases. The CDR3 bases are TGTGCCAGTAGTATCAGGGGGCTCGATGAGCAGTTCTTC. Its translation: CASSIRGLDEQFF.

The J gene is TRBJ1-6, the V gene TRBV25-1; TRBD1 agrees at 7 bases. Germline-derived CDR1 and CDR2 are MGHDK and SYGVNS. CDR3 size: 13 residues. V lost 5 bases to trimming and J lost 9 bases; unmatched junction nucleotides: 4. CDR3 sequence (DNA): TGTGCCAGCAGTCCCCAGGGGGTTTCACCCCTCCACTTT. Translated, it gives CASSPQGVSPLHF.

The rearrangement joins TRBV6-2 or TRBV6-3 to TRBJ1-5, with 8 bases identical to TRBD1. Trimming at V came to 5 bases and at J to 5 bases, leaving 5 bases not matched to a gene. CDR3 size: 14 residues. Per the germline V gene, CDR1 is MNHEY and CDR2 is SVGEGT. CDR3 DNA: TGTGCCAGCAGTCGACAGGGGTCCGATCAGCCCCAGCATTTT. This encodes CASSRQGSDQPQHF.

The chain joins TRBV5-6 to TRBJ1-3, with TRBD1 matching 10 bases. The V segment lost 3 bases and the J segment 4 bases; nucleotides outside the gene matches: 4. From germline, CDR1 is SGHDT and CDR2 YYEEEE. The CDR3 spans 15 residues. The CDR3 here is CASSSRTGGGNTIYF. The CDR3 DNA is TGTGCCAGCAGCTCCCGGACAGGGGGAGGAAACACCATATATTTT.

The chain uses TRBV3-1 (or the pseudogene TRBV3-2) and TRBJ1-1, with unresolved D. Trimming left V 2 bases short and J 5 bases short, with 12 bases between. The CDR3 totals 14 residues. Germline CDR1 LGHDT, CDR2 YNNKEL (reference sequence). The CDR3 DNA sequence: TGTGCCAGCAGCCAACAGTTTCTTCTGACTGAAGCTTTCTTT. It translates to CASSQQFLLTEAFF.

This sequence joins TRBV5-1 and TRBJ2-1, with D perhaps matching TRBD1 (7 bases). Per the germline V gene, CDR1 is SGHRS and CDR2 is YFSETQ. This CDR3 has 16 residues. The ends were cut back, 1 base at V and 7 bases at J, with 18 bases in the middle. The chain's CDR3 is CASSLKPGGGGNEQFF. DNA for the CDR3: TGCGCCAGCAGCTTGAAACCAGGGGGAGGTGGTAATGAGCAGTTCTTC.

The chain employs TRBV7-2 and TRBJ2-2; the D gene is possibly TRBD2 (6 bases). Germline assignment: CDR1 SGHTA and CDR2 FQGNSA. The CDR3 is made up of 15 amino acids. V was cut by 5 bases and J by 0 bases, with 10 bases left in between. The CDR3 loop reads CASSRGTANTGELFF. The CDR3, as DNA: TGTGCCAGCAGCCGGGGGACGGCGAACACCGGGGAGCTGTTTTTT.